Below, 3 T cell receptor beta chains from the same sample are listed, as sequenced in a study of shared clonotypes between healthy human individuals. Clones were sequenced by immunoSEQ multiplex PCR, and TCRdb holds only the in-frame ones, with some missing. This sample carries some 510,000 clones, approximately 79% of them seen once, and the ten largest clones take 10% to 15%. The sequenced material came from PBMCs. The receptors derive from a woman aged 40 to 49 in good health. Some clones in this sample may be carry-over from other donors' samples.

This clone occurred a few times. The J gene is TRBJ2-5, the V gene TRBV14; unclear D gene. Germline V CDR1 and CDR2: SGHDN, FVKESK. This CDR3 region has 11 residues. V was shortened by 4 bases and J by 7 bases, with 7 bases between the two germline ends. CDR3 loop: CASSLWGTQYF. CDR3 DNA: TGTGCCAGCAGCCTCTGGGGGACCCAGTACTTC.

Here the CDR3 reads CASSPTNSGNTIYF. CDR3 nucleotide sequence: TGCGCCAGCAGCCCGACAAACTCTGGAAACACCATATATTTT. This chain uses TRBV5-1 with TRBJ1-3, with unresolved D. Germline lookup yields CDR1 SGHRS and CDR2 YFSETQ. The CDR3 loop spans 14 amino acids. Trimming left V 4 bases short and J 0 bases short, with 8 bases between.

CDR3 in DNA: TGCGCCAGCAGTGAGCGTCGCGGACAGCCCCAGCATTTT. Protein: CASSERRGQPQHF. The chain uses TRBV10-2 and TRBJ1-5; no clear D. Germline loops: CDR1 WSHSY, CDR2 SAAADI. The CDR3 totals 13 residues. The ends were cut back, 2 bases at V and 7 bases at J, with 9 bases in the middle.